The rows below give T cell receptor beta chains drawn from one sample of a study of T cell responses to AZD1222 COVID-19 vaccine. The protocol was immunoSEQ multiplex PCR, while the TCRdb copy is restricted to in-frame clones and leaves out a portion. The data contain about 140,000 clones, around 90% of them singletons. This sample comprised peripheral blood, obtained on day 0 of AZD1222 vaccination. The receptor set was obtained from an adult in good health. CDR3s include the opening cysteine and the closing phenylalanine or tryptophan. A D gene is named only where the DNA matches it firmly. Size tells how often a clone was seen (once, few, many) or the class of an expanded clone, and some rows leave it out.

j_call: TRBJ2-1; clone_size: .; v_call: TRBV18; d_call: .; cdr3_aa: CASSPRALSSYNEQFF; cdr3_nt: TGTGCCAGCTCACCACGGGCGCTTAGCTCCTACAATGAGCAGTTCTTC
j_call: TRBJ2-4; clone_size: .; v_call: TRBV4-1; d_call: .; cdr3_aa: CASSPHPLVAKNIQYF; cdr3_nt: TGCGCCAGCAGCCCCCACCCATTAGTAGCCAAAAACATTCAGTACTTC
j_call: TRBJ1-6; clone_size: .; v_call: TRBV27; d_call: .; cdr3_aa: CASSPMQGLSSPLHF; cdr3_nt: TGTGCCAGCAGTCCCATGCAGGGTTTAAGTTCACCCCTCCACTTT
j_call: TRBJ1-5; clone_size: .; v_call: TRBV12-3/TRBV12-4; d_call: .; cdr3_aa: CASRSASLGAQHF; cdr3_nt: TGTGCCAGCAGGTCCGCGAGTCTTGGAGCCCAGCATTTT
j_call: TRBJ2-3; clone_size: .; v_call: TRBV7-9; d_call: .; cdr3_aa: CASNKANTQYF; cdr3_nt: TGTGCCAGCAACAAAGCGAATACGCAGTATTTT
j_call: TRBJ2-6; clone_size: .; v_call: TRBV30; d_call: .; cdr3_aa: CAWNRVGGANVLTF; cdr3_nt: TGTGCCTGGAACAGGGTCGGTGGGGCCAACGTCCTGACTTTC
j_call: TRBJ2-7; clone_size: .; v_call: TRBV6-2/TRBV6-3; d_call: .; cdr3_aa: CASSYPLTAYEQYF; cdr3_nt: TGTGCCAGCAGTTACCCATTGACCGCCTACGAGCAGTACTTC
j_call: TRBJ1-1; clone_size: .; v_call: TRBV27; d_call: .; cdr3_aa: CASRASGQNTEAFF; cdr3_nt: TGTGCCAGCAGAGCTTCTGGACAGAACACTGAAGCTTTCTTT
j_call: TRBJ2-1; clone_size: .; v_call: TRBV5-1; d_call: .; cdr3_aa: CASSLAGTEYNEQFF; cdr3_nt: TGCGCCAGCAGCTTGGCCGGGACGGAATACAATGAGCAGTTCTTC
j_call: TRBJ1-3; clone_size: .; v_call: TRBV13; d_call: .; cdr3_aa: CASRSNSGNTIYF; cdr3_nt: TGTGCCAGCAGGTCAAACTCTGGAAACACCATATATTTT
j_call: TRBJ1-1; clone_size: .; v_call: TRBV18; d_call: .; cdr3_aa: CASSPSLQEGGTEAFF; cdr3_nt: TGTGCCAGCTCACCTTCCCTACAGGAAGGGGGCACTGAAGCTTTCTTT
j_call: TRBJ1-1; clone_size: .; v_call: TRBV4-3; d_call: .; cdr3_aa: CASSQGAGMNTEAFF; cdr3_nt: TGCGCCAGCAGCCAAGGGGCAGGGATGAACACTGAAGCTTTCTTT
j_call: TRBJ2-2; clone_size: .; v_call: TRBV30; d_call: .; cdr3_aa: CAWSAGAGELFF; cdr3_nt: TGTGCCTGGAGTGCGGGGGCCGGGGAGCTGTTTTTT
j_call: TRBJ2-2; clone_size: .; v_call: TRBV7-2; d_call: .; cdr3_aa: CASSLRAGGGNTGELFF; cdr3_nt: TGTGCCAGCAGCTTAAGGGCTGGTGGAGGAAACACCGGGGAGCTGTTTTTT
j_call: TRBJ2-2; clone_size: .; v_call: TRBV3-1/TRBV3-2; d_call: .; cdr3_aa: CASSQAGELFF; cdr3_nt: TGTGCCAGCAGCCAGGCCGGGGAGCTGTTTTTT
j_call: TRBJ1-1; clone_size: few; v_call: TRBV7-2; d_call: .; cdr3_aa: CASSSQGNTEAFF; cdr3_nt: TGTGCCAGCAGCTCACAGGGGAACACTGAAGCTTTCTTT
j_call: TRBJ1-4; clone_size: .; v_call: TRBV7-9; d_call: .; cdr3_aa: CASIQSPGSLNEKLFF; cdr3_nt: TGTGCCAGCATCCAAAGTCCCGGGTCCCTTAATGAAAAACTGTTTTTT
j_call: TRBJ2-1; clone_size: .; v_call: TRBV11-2; d_call: .; cdr3_aa: CATRRLGGLSYNEQFF; cdr3_nt: TGTGCCACCCGCCGACTCGGGGGCCTTTCCTACAATGAGCAGTTCTTC
j_call: TRBJ2-3; clone_size: .; v_call: TRBV5-4; d_call: .; cdr3_aa: CASSLDASTDTQYF; cdr3_nt: TGTGCCAGCAGCTTGGATGCCAGCACAGATACGCAGTATTTT
j_call: TRBJ2-1; clone_size: .; v_call: TRBV5-1; d_call: .; cdr3_aa: CASSGGLDYNEQFF; cdr3_nt: TGCGCCAGCAGCGGAGGACTGGACTACAATGAGCAGTTCTTC
j_call: TRBJ2-3; clone_size: .; v_call: TRBV5-1; d_call: TRBD2; cdr3_aa: CASSILGTSGRADTQYF; cdr3_nt: TGCGCCAGCAGCATACTCGGGACTAGCGGGAGGGCCGATACGCAGTATTTT
j_call: TRBJ1-2; clone_size: .; v_call: TRBV16; d_call: TRBD1; cdr3_aa: CASSQRGQVDGYTF; cdr3_nt: TGTGCCAGCAGCCAAAGGGGACAGGTAGATGGCTACACCTTC
j_call: TRBJ2-6; clone_size: .; v_call: TRBV3-1/TRBV3-2; d_call: .; cdr3_aa: CASSQRGTGANVLTF; cdr3_nt: TGTGCCAGCAGCCAAAGGGGGACGGGGGCCAACGTCCTGACTTTC
j_call: TRBJ1-1; clone_size: few; v_call: TRBV14; d_call: .; cdr3_aa: CASSQDWRGENTEAFF; cdr3_nt: TGTGCCAGCAGCCAAGATTGGAGAGGGGAAAACACTGAAGCTTTCTTT
j_call: TRBJ1-1; clone_size: .; v_call: TRBV5-8; d_call: .; cdr3_aa: CASSLGENTEAFF; cdr3_nt: TGTGCCAGCAGCTTGGGCGAGAACACTGAAGCTTTCTTT
j_call: TRBJ1-2; clone_size: .; v_call: TRBV4-1; d_call: .; cdr3_aa: CASSQDRTPNYGYTF; cdr3_nt: TGCGCCAGCAGCCAAGATAGGACACCAAACTATGGCTACACCTTC
j_call: TRBJ1-5; clone_size: .; v_call: TRBV6-1; d_call: .; cdr3_aa: CASSETGWGRPQHF; cdr3_nt: TGTGCCAGCAGTGAAACAGGTTGGGGGCGGCCCCAGCATTTT
j_call: TRBJ1-6; clone_size: once; v_call: TRBV4-3; d_call: TRBD1; cdr3_aa: CASSQDGSGQNNSPLHF; cdr3_nt: TGCGCCAGCAGCCAAGATGGGTCGGGACAGAATAATTCACCCCTCCACTTT
j_call: TRBJ1-1; clone_size: .; v_call: TRBV5-1; d_call: .; cdr3_aa: CASSLDRTNTEAFF; cdr3_nt: TGCGCCAGCAGCTTGGACAGAACGAACACTGAAGCTTTCTTT
j_call: TRBJ1-2; clone_size: .; v_call: TRBV6-2/TRBV6-3; d_call: .; cdr3_aa: CASSMTLGGYTF; cdr3_nt: TGTGCCAGCAGCATGACCCTAGGGGGCTACACCTTC
j_call: TRBJ2-2; clone_size: .; v_call: TRBV21-1; d_call: .; cdr3_aa: CASSKPGLSSPGELFF; cdr3_nt: TGTGCCAGCAGCAAACCAGGGCTAAGTAGCCCCGGGGAGCTGTTTTTT
j_call: TRBJ2-1; clone_size: .; v_call: TRBV7-9; d_call: TRBD2; cdr3_aa: CASSLGVGGSSYNEQFF; cdr3_nt: TGTGCCAGCAGCTTAGGAGTGGGCGGGAGCTCCTACAATGAGCAGTTCTTC
j_call: TRBJ1-5; clone_size: .; v_call: TRBV29-1; d_call: .; cdr3_aa: CSVETEINQPQHF; cdr3_nt: TGCAGCGTGGAGACAGAAATCAATCAGCCCCAGCATTTT
j_call: TRBJ2-5; clone_size: .; v_call: TRBV15; d_call: .; cdr3_aa: CATSRGTGRGEETQYF; cdr3_nt: TGTGCCACCAGCAGGGGGACGGGGCGGGGTGAAGAGACCCAGTACTTC
j_call: TRBJ2-2; clone_size: .; v_call: TRBV5-1; d_call: TRBD2; cdr3_aa: CASSRALAGNTGELFF; cdr3_nt: TGCGCCAGCAGCAGGGCCCTAGCGGGTAATACCGGGGAGCTGTTTTTT
j_call: TRBJ1-1; clone_size: .; v_call: TRBV29-1; d_call: .; cdr3_aa: CSVEEQGASTEAFF; cdr3_nt: TGCAGCGTTGAAGAACAGGGTGCGAGCACTGAAGCTTTCTTT
j_call: TRBJ1-5; clone_size: .; v_call: TRBV6-2/TRBV6-3; d_call: .; cdr3_aa: CASSPRSQPQHF; cdr3_nt: TGTGCCAGCAGCCCCCGTTCACAGCCCCAGCATTTT
j_call: TRBJ1-3; clone_size: .; v_call: TRBV3-1/TRBV3-2; d_call: TRBD1; cdr3_aa: CASSQVRGFTGNTIYF; cdr3_nt: TGTGCCAGCAGCCAAGTCAGGGGGTTTACTGGAAACACCATATATTTT
j_call: TRBJ2-1; clone_size: .; v_call: TRBV10-3; d_call: TRBD2; cdr3_aa: CAISSDGTSGRNEQFF; cdr3_nt: TGTGCCATCAGTTCAGACGGGACTAGCGGGAGAAATGAGCAGTTCTTC
j_call: TRBJ1-2; clone_size: .; v_call: TRBV3-1/TRBV3-2; d_call: TRBD1; cdr3_aa: CASSQDPTGTDYGYTF; cdr3_nt: TGTGCCAGCAGCCAAGACCCGACAGGGACGGACTATGGCTACACCTTC
j_call: TRBJ1-5; clone_size: .; v_call: TRBV5-4; d_call: .; cdr3_aa: CASSRQGQPQHF; cdr3_nt: TGTGCCAGCAGCCGTCAAGGCCAGCCCCAGCATTTT